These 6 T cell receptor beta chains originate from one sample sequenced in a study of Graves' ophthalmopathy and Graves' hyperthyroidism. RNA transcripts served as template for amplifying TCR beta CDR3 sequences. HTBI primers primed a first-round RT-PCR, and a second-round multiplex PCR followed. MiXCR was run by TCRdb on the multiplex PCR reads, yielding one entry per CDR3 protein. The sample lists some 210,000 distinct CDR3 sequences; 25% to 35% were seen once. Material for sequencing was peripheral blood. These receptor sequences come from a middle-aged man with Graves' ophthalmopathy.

CDR3 nucleotide sequence: TGTGCCAGCAGCCAAGAGGGCAGGACGAACACCGGGGAGCTGTTTTTT. Its translation: CASSQEGRTNTGELFF. V is TRBV14 and J is TRBJ2-2; D unresolved. Germline V gene lookup returns CDR1 SGHDN and CDR2 FVKESK. Trimming removed 0 bases at V and 0 bases at J, with 8 bases between. The CDR3 has 16 residues.

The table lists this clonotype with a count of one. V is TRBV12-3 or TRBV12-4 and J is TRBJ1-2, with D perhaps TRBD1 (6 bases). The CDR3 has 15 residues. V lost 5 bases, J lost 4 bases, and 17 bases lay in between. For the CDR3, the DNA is TGTGCCAGCAGTCCCCAAGGGGGTCTAGGCTATGGCTACACCTTC. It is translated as CASSPQGGLGYGYTF.

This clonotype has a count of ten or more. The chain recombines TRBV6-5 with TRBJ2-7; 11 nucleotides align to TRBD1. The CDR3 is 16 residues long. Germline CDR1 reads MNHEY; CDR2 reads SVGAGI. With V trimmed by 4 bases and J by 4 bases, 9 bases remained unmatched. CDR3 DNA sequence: TGTGCCAGCAGTTCGAAACCGGGACAGGGGGTGTACGAGCAGTACTTC. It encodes CASSSKPGQGVYEQYF.

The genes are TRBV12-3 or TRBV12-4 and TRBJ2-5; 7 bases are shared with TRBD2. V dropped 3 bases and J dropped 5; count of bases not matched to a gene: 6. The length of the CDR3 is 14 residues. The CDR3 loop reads CASSFWQGGETQYF. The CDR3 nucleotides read TGTGCCAGCAGTTTCTGGCAGGGAGGGGAGACCCAGTACTTC.

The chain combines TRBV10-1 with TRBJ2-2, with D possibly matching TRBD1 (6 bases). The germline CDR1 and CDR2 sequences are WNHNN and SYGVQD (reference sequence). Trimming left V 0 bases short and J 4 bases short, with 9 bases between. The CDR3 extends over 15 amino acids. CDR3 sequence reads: CASSESLGATGELFF. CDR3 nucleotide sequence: TGCGCCAGCAGTGAGTCGTTGGGGGCCACCGGGGAGCTGTTTTTT.

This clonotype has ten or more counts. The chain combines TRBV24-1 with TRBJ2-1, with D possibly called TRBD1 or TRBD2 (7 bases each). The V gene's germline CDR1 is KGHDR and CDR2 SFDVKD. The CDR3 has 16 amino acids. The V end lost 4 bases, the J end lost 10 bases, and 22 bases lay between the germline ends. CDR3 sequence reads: CATSDRVGDSGVEQFF. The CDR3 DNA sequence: TGTGCCACCAGTGACAGGGTTGGGGACAGCGGGGTGGAGCAGTTCTTC.